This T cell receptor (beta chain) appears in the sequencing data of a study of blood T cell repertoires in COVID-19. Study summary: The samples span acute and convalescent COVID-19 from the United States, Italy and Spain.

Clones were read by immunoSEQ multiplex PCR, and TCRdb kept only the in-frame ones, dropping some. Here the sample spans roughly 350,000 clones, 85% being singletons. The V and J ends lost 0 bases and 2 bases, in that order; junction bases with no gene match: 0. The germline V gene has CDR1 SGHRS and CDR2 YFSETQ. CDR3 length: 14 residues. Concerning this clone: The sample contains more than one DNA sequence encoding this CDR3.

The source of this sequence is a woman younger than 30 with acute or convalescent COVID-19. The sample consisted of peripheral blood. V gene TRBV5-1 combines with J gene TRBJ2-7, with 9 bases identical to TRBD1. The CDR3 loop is CASSLGTGAYEQYF. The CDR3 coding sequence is TGCGCCAGCAGCTTGGGGACAGGGGCCTACGAGCAGTACTTC.